The rows below give T cell receptor beta chains drawn from one sample of a study of cytomegalovirus exposure and HLA in healthy donors. Here immunoSEQ multiplex PCR was the method, and the copy in TCRdb shows in-frame clones only, minus some. The sample has about 160,000 clones; 75% to 80% are singletons. The source material was PBMCs. These receptors were obtained from a woman aged 45 to 65 in good health and CMV-seropositive. Each CDR3 is given with its conserved first and last residue. D genes are given only for firm matches. Clone sizes are given selectively: once, few, many, or a class where the clone is expanded.

TRBJ2-7 NA TRBV7-3 TRBD2 CASSQGASGPYEQYF TGTGCCAGCAGCCAAGGGGCTAGCGGACCCTACGAGCAGTACTTC
TRBJ2-7 NA TRBV7-2 TRBD2 CASSAGGKLGVSEQYF TGTGCCAGCAGCGCGGGGGGAAAACTAGGAGTTAGCGAGCAGTACTTC
TRBJ2-1 NA TRBV29-1 NA CSGGLVWEQFF TGCAGCGGCGGTCTAGTGTGGGAGCAGTTCTTC
TRBJ1-1 NA TRBV5-1 TRBD1 CASSLLSQGGTEAFF TGCGCCAGCAGCTTGTTATCCCAGGGGGGCACTGAAGCTTTCTTT
TRBJ1-5 NA TRBV28 NA CASRPGQKGPPGNQPQHF TGTGCCAGCAGGCCAGGACAGAAAGGACCCCCGGGCAATCAGCCCCAGCATTTT
TRBJ1-1 NA TRBV13 TRBD1 CASSSIGQGEAFF TGTGCCAGCAGCTCAATCGGACAGGGGGAAGCTTTCTTT
TRBJ1-2 NA TRBV11-2 TRBD1 CASSQSAGTGSGYTF TGTGCCAGCAGCCAATCAGCCGGGACAGGGAGCGGCTACACCTTC
TRBJ1-1 NA TRBV5-1 NA CASSLLRESEAFF TGCGCCAGCAGCTTGTTGAGGGAGAGTGAAGCTTTCTTT
TRBJ2-4 NA TRBV5-4 TRBD1 CASSTGQTKNIQYF TGTGCCAGCAGCACGGGACAGACTAAAAACATTCAGTACTTC
TRBJ2-5 NA TRBV27 TRBD1 CASSLFSDREETQYF TGTGCCAGCAGTTTATTTTCAGACAGGGAAGAGACCCAGTACTTC
TRBJ1-3 NA TRBV7-2 NA CASRAGITGNTIYF TGTGCCAGCAGAGCAGGGATCACTGGAAACACCATATATTTT
TRBJ1-1 NA TRBV10-3 NA CAISESGDNPYTEAFF TGTGCCATCAGTGAGTCGGGGGACAATCCGTACACTGAAGCTTTCTTT
TRBJ2-3 NA TRBV7-2 TRBD1 CASSRTGRTDTQYF TGTGCCAGCAGCAGGACAGGGCGAACAGATACGCAGTATTTT
TRBJ1-1 NA TRBV6-6 TRBD1 CASSLTGANTEAFF TGTGCCAGCAGCCTGACAGGGGCCAACACTGAAGCTTTCTTT
TRBJ2-5 NA TRBV5-1 NA CASSFIGGTPQETQYF TGCGCCAGCAGCTTCATCGGCGGGACTCCCCAAGAGACCCAGTACTTC
TRBJ2-2 NA TRBV11-2 TRBD1 CASSRNRGSTGELFF TGTGCCAGCAGCCGTAACAGGGGAAGCACCGGGGAGCTGTTTTTT
TRBJ2-2 NA TRBV2 NA CASSRDRTNTGELFF TGTGCCAGCAGCAGAGACAGGACAAACACCGGGGAGCTGTTTTTT
TRBJ2-7 few TRBV28 TRBD2 CASTGGGLYEQYF TGTGCCAGCACGGGGGGGGGATTGTACGAGCAGTACTTC
TRBJ1-2 NA TRBV2 NA CASTTNPAGVSGYTF TGTGCCAGCACCACGAACCCGGCAGGGGTGAGTGGCTACACCTTC
TRBJ2-6 NA TRBV5-1 NA CASSRPRGSSGANVLTF TGCGCCAGCAGCAGGCCAAGGGGATCCTCTGGGGCCAACGTCCTGACTTTC
TRBJ2-1 NA TRBV9 TRBD1 CASSVRDRVYNEQFF TGTGCCAGCAGCGTAAGGGACAGAGTATACAATGAGCAGTTCTTC
TRBJ1-1 NA TRBV6-1 NA CASSEGGSGATEAFF TGTGCCAGCAGTGAAGGTGGGTCAGGGGCCACTGAAGCTTTCTTT
TRBJ2-1 NA TRBV5-5 NA CASSFGQTSYNEQFF TGTGCCAGCAGCTTCGGACAGACCTCCTACAATGAGCAGTTCTTC
TRBJ1-1 NA TRBV6-1 NA CASSEYASMNTEAFF TGTGCCAGCAGTGAATACGCGTCTATGAACACTGAAGCTTTCTTT
TRBJ1-5 NA TRBV29-1 NA CSVVVGGSNQPQHF TGCAGCGTTGTAGTGGGGGGTAGCAATCAGCCCCAGCATTTT
TRBJ1-1 NA TRBV7-7 NA CASSLTGSTEAFF TGTGCTAGCAGTCTCACAGGGAGCACTGAAGCTTTCTTT
TRBJ2-5 NA TRBV5-1 TRBD2 CASSGAGGPTGETQYF TGCGCCAGCAGCGGGGCGGGAGGCCCTACGGGAGAGACCCAGTACTTC
TRBJ2-3 once TRBV10-3 NA CAISGLESSGTDTQYF TGTGCCATCAGTGGACTCGAGTCTTCCGGCACAGATACGCAGTATTTT
TRBJ1-1 NA TRBV29-1 TRBD1 CGGRTGRTEAFF TGCGGCGGCCGGACAGGGCGGACTGAAGCTTTCTTT
TRBJ1-2 NA TRBV5-8 NA CASSRNRVAANYGYTF TGTGCCAGCAGCCGAAACAGGGTTGCGGCTAACTATGGCTACACCTTC
TRBJ1-5 few TRBV10-3 TRBD1 CAISQQGAENQPQHF TGTGCCATCAGCCAACAGGGGGCGGAGAATCAGCCCCAGCATTTT
TRBJ1-2 NA TRBV15 TRBD1 CATSSPGQVANYGYTF TGTGCCACCAGCAGTCCGGGACAGGTAGCTAACTATGGCTACACCTTC
TRBJ2-7 NA TRBV27 TRBD1 CASSYNRGTYEQYF TGTGCCAGCAGTTATAACAGGGGTACCTACGAGCAGTACTTC
TRBJ1-6 NA TRBV5-1 TRBD1 CASSPGQGGDNSPLHF TGCGCCAGCAGCCCAGGACAGGGTGGGGATAATTCACCCCTCCACTTT
TRBJ1-5 NA TRBV19 NA CASSNKQGHQPQHF TGTGCCAGTAGTAATAAACAGGGTCATCAGCCCCAGCATTTT
TRBJ1-2 NA TRBV7-2 TRBD1 CASSLVLGQGRYGYTF TGTGCCAGCAGCTTAGTCTTGGGACAGGGGCGATATGGCTACACCTTC
TRBJ1-2 NA TRBV6-5 TRBD1 CASSPGQTGRYGYTF TGTGCCAGCAGTCCGGGACAGACGGGAAGGTATGGCTACACCTTC
TRBJ1-1 few TRBV6-1 TRBD1 CASSGREGAILLNTEAFF TGTGCCAGCAGTGGCCGGGAGGGGGCTATACTCTTGAACACTGAAGCTTTCTTT
TRBJ2-7 NA TRBV23-1 NA CASSHPDRRCSYEQYF TGCGCCAGCAGTCATCCCGACAGGCGATGCTCCTACGAGCAGTACTTC
TRBJ2-7 NA TRBV25-1 NA CASTGTWTYEQYF TGTGCCAGCACCGGGACATGGACCTACGAGCAGTACTTC
TRBJ1-1 NA TRBV6-1 NA CASSVDTQNTEAFF TGTGCCAGCAGTGTTGACACACAGAACACTGAAGCTTTCTTT
TRBJ2-2 NA TRBV18 TRBD1 CASSRQGNTGELFF TGTGCCAGCTCACGACAGGGTAACACCGGGGAGCTGTTTTTT
TRBJ2-2 NA TRBV5-4 TRBD2 CASSLDGTSRNTGELFF TGTGCCAGCAGCTTGGACGGGACTAGTAGGAACACCGGGGAGCTGTTTTTT
TRBJ1-1 NA TRBV4-2 TRBD1 CASSPPGTGYEAFF TGTGCCAGCAGCCCCCCCGGGACAGGGTATGAAGCTTTCTTT
TRBJ2-5 NA TRBV7-2 NA CASSLERLETQYF TGTGCCAGCAGCTTAGAGAGATTGGAGACCCAGTACTTC
TRBJ2-1 NA TRBV27 TRBD2 CASSKTSGGAWEQFF TGTGCCAGCAGCAAGACTAGCGGGGGGGCCTGGGAGCAGTTCTTC